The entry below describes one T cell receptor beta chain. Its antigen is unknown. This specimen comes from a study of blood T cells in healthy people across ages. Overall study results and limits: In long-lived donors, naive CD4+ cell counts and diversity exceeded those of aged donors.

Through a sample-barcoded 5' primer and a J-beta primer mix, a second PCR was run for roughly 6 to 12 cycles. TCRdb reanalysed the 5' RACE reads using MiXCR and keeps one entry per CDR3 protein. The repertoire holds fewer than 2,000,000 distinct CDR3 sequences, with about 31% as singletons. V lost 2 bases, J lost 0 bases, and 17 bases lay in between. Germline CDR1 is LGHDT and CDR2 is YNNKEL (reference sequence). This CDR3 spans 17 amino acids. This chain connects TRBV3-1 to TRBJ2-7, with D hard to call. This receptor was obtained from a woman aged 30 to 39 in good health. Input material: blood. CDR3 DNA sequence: TGTGCCAGCAGCCAATTTTCGGATGGCGGACCCTCCTACGAGCAGTACTTC. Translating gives CASSQFSDGGPSYEQYF.